This TCR beta chain was found in a study of monozygotic twins with inflammatory bowel disease. Each UMI harboured a 6-nucleotide sample barcode and was appended via template switching. TCRdb derives one entry per CDR3 protein from the 5' RACE reads, leaving out DNA. This repertoire includes roughly 320,000 distinct CDR3 sequences. The CDR3 has 17 residues. Germline assignment: CDR1 SEHNR and CDR2 FQNEAQ (reference sequence). The chain links TRBV7-9 to TRBJ1-2; lacking DNA, the TRBD1 call made by TCRdb goes unchecked. This receptor was obtained from a human donor with ulcerative colitis or Crohn's disease, or a healthy co-twin of an affected twin (not recorded which). Sample: blood. CDR3 residues: CASETERGRGQGYGYTF.